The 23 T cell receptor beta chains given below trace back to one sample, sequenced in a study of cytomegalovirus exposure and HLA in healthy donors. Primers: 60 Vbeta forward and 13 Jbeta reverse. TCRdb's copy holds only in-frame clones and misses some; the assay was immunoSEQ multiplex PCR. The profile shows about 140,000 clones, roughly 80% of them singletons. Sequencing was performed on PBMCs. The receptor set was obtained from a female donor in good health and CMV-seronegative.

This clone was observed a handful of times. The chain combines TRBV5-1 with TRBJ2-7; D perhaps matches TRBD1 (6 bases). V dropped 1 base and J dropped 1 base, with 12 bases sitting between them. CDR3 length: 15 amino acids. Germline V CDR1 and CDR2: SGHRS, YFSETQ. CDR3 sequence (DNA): TGCGCCAGCAGCTTGTCTCGGACAGTGTCCTACGAGCAGTACTTC. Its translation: CASSLSRTVSYEQYF.

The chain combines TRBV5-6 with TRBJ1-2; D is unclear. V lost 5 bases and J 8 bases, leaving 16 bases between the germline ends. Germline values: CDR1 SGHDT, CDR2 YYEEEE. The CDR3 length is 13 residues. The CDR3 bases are TGTGCCAGCAGGCCCCTTCGAGGTGCCGGCTACACCTTC. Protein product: CASRPLRGAGYTF.

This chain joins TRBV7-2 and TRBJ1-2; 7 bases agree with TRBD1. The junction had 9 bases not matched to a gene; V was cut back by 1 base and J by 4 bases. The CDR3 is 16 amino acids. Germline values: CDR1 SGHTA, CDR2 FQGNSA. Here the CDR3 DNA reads TGTGCCAGCAGCTTAGGAGACAGGGTTAGGTTCTATGGCTACACCTTC. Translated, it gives CASSLGDRVRFYGYTF. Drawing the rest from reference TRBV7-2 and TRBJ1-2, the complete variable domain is GAGVSQSPSNKVTEKGKDVELRCDPISGHTALYWYRQSLGQGLEFLIYFQGNSAPDKSGLPSDRFSAERTGGSVSTLTIQRTQQEDSAVYLCASSLGDRVRFYGYTFGSGTRLTVV.

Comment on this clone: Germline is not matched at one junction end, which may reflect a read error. Written as DNA, the CDR3 is TGTGCCTGGAGTGCTAGCCAGTCCTCCGAGCAGTACTTC. Translated, it gives CAWSASQSSEQYF. V gene TRBV30 combines with J gene TRBJ2-7; D perhaps matches TRBD2 (5 bases). The CDR3 consists of 13 residues. Germline CDR1 and CDR2: GTSNPN and SVGIG (reference sequence). The full variable domain, completed using reference TRBV30 and TRBJ2-7, is SQTIHQWPATLVQPVGSPLSLECTVEGTSNPNLYWYRQAAGRGLQLLFYSVGIGQISSEVPQNLSASRPQDRQFILSSKKLLLSDSGFYLCAWSASQSSEQYFGPGTRLTVT.

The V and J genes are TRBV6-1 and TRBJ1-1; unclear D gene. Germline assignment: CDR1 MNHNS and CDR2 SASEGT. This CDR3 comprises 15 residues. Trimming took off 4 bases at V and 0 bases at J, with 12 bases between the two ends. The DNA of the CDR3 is TGTGCCAGCAGTGTGACGGAGGTCATGAACACTGAAGCTTTCTTT. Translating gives CASSVTEVMNTEAFF.

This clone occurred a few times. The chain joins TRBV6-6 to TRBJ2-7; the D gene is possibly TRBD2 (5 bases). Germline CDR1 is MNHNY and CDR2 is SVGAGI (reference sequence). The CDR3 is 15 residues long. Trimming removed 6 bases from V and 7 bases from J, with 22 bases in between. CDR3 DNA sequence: TGTGCCAGCAGGGAGCTAACGGCCAAAGGAGGAGAGCAGTACTTC. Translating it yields CASRELTAKGGEQYF.

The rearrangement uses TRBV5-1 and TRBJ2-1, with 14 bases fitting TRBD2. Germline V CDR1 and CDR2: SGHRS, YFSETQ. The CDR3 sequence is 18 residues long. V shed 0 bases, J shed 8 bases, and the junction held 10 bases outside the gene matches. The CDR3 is CASSLDGTSGGPSHEQFF. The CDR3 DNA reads TGCGCCAGCAGCTTGGATGGGACTAGCGGGGGCCCAAGTCATGAGCAGTTCTTC.

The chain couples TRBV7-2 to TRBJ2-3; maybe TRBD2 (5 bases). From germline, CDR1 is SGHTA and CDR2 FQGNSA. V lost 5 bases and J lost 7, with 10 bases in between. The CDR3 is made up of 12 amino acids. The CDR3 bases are TGTGCCAGCAGCCGTGAGGGATATACGCAGTATTTT. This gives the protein CASSREGYTQYF. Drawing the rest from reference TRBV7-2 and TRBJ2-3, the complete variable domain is GAGVSQSPSNKVTEKGKDVELRCDPISGHTALYWYRQSLGQGLEFLIYFQGNSAPDKSGLPSDRFSAERTGGSVSTLTIQRTQQEDSAVYLCASSREGYTQYFGPGTRLTVL.

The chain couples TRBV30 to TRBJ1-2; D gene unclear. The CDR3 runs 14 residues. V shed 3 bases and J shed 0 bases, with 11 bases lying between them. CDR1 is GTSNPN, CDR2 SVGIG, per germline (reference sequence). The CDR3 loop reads CAWRGGRTNYGYTF. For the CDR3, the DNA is TGTGCCTGGAGGGGAGGACGGACTAACTATGGCTACACCTTC.

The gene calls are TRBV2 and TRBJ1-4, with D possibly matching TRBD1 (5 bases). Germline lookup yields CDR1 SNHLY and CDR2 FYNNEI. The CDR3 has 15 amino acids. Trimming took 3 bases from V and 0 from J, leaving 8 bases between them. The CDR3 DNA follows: TGTGCCAGCAGTGACAGCAGGGCAACTAATGAAAAACTGTTTTTT. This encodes CASSDSRATNEKLFF.

In nucleotides, the CDR3 is TGTGCCAGCGCCGTGTCGGGTAATGAGCAGTTCTTC. Its translation: CASAVSGNEQFF. The J gene is TRBJ2-1, the V gene TRBV6-5; no clear D gene. V was shortened by 8 bases and J by 7 bases, with 12 bases between the two germline ends. This CDR3 is built from 12 residues. The germline V gene has CDR1 MNHEY and CDR2 SVGAGI.

CDR3 loop: CASSRDSLNTEAFF. CDR3 DNA sequence: TGTGCCAGCAGTCGGGACAGTTTGAACACTGAAGCTTTCTTT. The chain combines TRBV6-4 with TRBJ1-1; 7 bases match TRBD1. The junction had 3 bases not matched to a gene; V was cut back by 5 bases and J by 0 bases. The CDR3 length is 14 residues. Per germline, CDR1 MRHNA and CDR2 SNTAGT.

Here the CDR3 reads CALDPPGQGLFGNQPQHF. The CDR3 DNA reads as TGTGCCTTGGACCCCCCCGGACAGGGCCTATTCGGCAATCAGCCCCAGCATTTT. The chain links TRBV30 to TRBJ1-5; 8 nucleotides agree with TRBD1. CDR3 length equals 18 residues. Germline V CDR1 and CDR2: GTSNPN, SVGIG (reference sequence). V shed 7 bases, J shed 2 bases, and the junction held 19 bases outside the gene matches.

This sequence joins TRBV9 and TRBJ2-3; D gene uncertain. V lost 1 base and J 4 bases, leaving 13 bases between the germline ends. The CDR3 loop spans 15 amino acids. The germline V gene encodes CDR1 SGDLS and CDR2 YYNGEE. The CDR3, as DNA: TGTGCCAGCAGCGTAAACGCCCGCGAGCCAGATACGCAGTATTTT. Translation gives CASSVNAREPDTQYF.

CDR3 in amino acids: CASGALSSTDTQYF. The CDR3 DNA reads as TGTGCCAGCGGGGCGCTCTCTAGCACAGATACGCAGTATTTT. The chain joins TRBV6-6 to TRBJ2-3; a possible D gene is TRBD1 (5 bases). Trimming cost V 8 bases and J 0 bases, with 12 bases left between them. CDR3 length: 14 residues. The germline V gene encodes CDR1 MNHNY and CDR2 SVGAGI (reference sequence).

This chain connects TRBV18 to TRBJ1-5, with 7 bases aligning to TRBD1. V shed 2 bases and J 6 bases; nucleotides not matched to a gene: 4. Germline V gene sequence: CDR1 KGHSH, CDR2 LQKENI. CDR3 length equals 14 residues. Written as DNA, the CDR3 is TGTGCCAGCTCACCAGGGACAGCCCTTCAGCCCCAGCATTTT. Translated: CASSPGTALQPQHF. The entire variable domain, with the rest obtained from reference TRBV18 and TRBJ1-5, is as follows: NAGVMQNPRHLVRRRGQEARLRCSPMKGHSHVYWYRQLPEEGLKFMVYLQKENIIDESGMPKERFSAEFPKEGPSILRIQQVVRGDSAAYFCASSPGTALQPQHFGDGTRLSIL.

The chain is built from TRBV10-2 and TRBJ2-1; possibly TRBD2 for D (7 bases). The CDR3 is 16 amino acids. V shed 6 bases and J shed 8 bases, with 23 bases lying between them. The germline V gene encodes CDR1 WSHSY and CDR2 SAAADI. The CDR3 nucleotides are TGCGCCAGCAGGAGGACCGGAGGGGGGGGCTTACATGAGCAGTTCTTC. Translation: CASRRTGGGGLHEQFF.

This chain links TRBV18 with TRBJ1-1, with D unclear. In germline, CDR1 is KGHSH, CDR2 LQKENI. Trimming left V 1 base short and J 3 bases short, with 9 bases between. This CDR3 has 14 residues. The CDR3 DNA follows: TGTGCCAGCTCACCACAGGGAGGAGACACTGAAGCTTTCTTT. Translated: CASSPQGGDTEAFF.

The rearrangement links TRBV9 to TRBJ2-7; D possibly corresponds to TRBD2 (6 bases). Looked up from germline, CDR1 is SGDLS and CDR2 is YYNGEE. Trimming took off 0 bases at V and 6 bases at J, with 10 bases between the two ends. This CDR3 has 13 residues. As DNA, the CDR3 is TGTGCCAGCAGCGTAGCTCGCGGGACCGAGCAGTACTTC. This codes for CASSVARGTEQYF.

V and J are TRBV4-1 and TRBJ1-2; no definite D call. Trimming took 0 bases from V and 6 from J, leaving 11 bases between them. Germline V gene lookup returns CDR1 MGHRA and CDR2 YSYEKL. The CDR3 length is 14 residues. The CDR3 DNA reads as TGCGCCAGCAGCCAAGAACAGCCTTTCAATGGCTACACCTTC. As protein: CASSQEQPFNGYTF.

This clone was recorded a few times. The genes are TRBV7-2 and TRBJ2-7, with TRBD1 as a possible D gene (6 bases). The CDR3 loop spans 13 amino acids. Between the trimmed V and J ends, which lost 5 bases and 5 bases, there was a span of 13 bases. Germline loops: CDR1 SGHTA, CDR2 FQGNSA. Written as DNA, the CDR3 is TGTGCCAGCAGCCAGAGGGGACAAAACGAGCAGTACTTC. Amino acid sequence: CASSQRGQNEQYF.

The CDR3 reads CASRAPGQRANTGELFF. The CDR3 bases are TGTGCCAGCAGGGCACCGGGACAGAGAGCAAACACCGGGGAGCTGTTTTTT. V usage is TRBV27 and J usage is TRBJ2-2; 7 bases are a match to TRBD1. The CDR3 has 17 residues. Trimming at V came to 6 bases and at J to 2 bases, leaving 12 bases not matched to a gene. CDR1 is MNHEY, CDR2 SMNVEV, per germline (reference sequence).

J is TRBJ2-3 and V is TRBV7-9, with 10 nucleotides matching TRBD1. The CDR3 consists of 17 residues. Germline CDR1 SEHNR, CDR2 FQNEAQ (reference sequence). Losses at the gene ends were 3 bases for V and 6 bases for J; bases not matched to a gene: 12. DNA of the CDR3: TGTGCCAGCAGCTTCTCTTTAACCGGGACAGGGGACGATACGCAGTATTTT. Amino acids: CASSFSLTGTGDDTQYF.